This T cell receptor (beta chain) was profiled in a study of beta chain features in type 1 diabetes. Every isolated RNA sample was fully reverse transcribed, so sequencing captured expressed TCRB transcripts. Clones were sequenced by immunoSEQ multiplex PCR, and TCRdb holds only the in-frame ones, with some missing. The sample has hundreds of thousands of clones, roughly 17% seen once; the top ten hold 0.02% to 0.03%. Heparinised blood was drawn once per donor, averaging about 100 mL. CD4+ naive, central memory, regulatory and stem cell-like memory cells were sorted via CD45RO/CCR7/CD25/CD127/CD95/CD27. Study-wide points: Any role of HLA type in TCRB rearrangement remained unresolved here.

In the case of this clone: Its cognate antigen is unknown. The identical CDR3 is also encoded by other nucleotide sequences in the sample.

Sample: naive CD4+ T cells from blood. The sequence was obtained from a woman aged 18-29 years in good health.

CDR3: CASSLNTGELFF. CDR3 DNA: TGTGCCAGCAGTTTAAACACCGGGGAGCTGTTTTTT. This chain connects TRBV6-5 to TRBJ2-2; no reliable D call. Between the trimmed V and J ends, which lost 4 bases and 2 bases, there was a span of 2 bases. This CDR3 is built from 12 residues. The V gene's germline CDR1 is MNHEY and CDR2 SVGAGI.